Below, 16 T cell receptor beta chains from the same sample are listed, as sequenced in a study of T-cell memory formation after mild COVID-19. TCRdb fed the 5' RACE reads into MiXCR, producing one record per CDR3 protein. The sample records some 57,000 distinct CDR3 sequences, 12% being singletons. Material: PBMCs or a T cell subset sorted from them (not recorded which). The source of these receptors is a man in his late teens or twenties who had mild COVID-19 (a few samples of this study predate the infection). Cell type and time point are not known.

Many counts were recorded for this clonotype. The rearrangement links TRBV7-2 to TRBJ1-5; maybe TRBD1 (5 bases). CDR3 length: 15 residues. Trimming stripped 5 bases from V and 1 base from J, with 12 bases between. The V gene's germline CDR1 is SGHTA and CDR2 FQGNSA. The CDR3 DNA reads TGTGCCAGCAGCCCCGGCGGGGCCAGCAATCAGCCCCAGCATTTT. Translated: CASSPGGASNQPQHF.

This clonotype appeared a few times. The chain carries TRBV2 and TRBJ2-6, with no clear D. Trimming pared 2 bases from V and 2 bases from J, leaving 7 bases between. Looked up from germline, CDR1 is SNHLY and CDR2 is FYNNEI. This CDR3 is 15 amino acids long. The CDR3 is CASSESDAGANVLTF. The CDR3 DNA reads as TGTGCCAGCAGTGAATCGGACGCTGGGGCCAACGTCCTGACTTTC. Combining the CDR3 with reference TRBV2 and TRBJ2-6 gives the whole variable domain EPEVTQTPSHQVTQMGQEVILRCVPISNHLYFYWYRQILGQKVEFLVSFYNNEISEKSEIFDDQFSVERPDGSNFTLKIRSTKLEDSAMYFCASSESDAGANVLTFGAGSRLTVL.

This clonotype was observed a handful of times. The V and J genes are TRBV6-5 and TRBJ1-1, with D unresolved. The germline gives CDR1 MNHEY, CDR2 SVGAGI. The germline V and J ends were trimmed by 2 bases and 0 bases, with 10 bases remaining between them. This CDR3 comprises 15 residues. Here the CDR3 reads CASSYHSSMNTEAFF. The CDR3 DNA is TGTGCCAGCAGTTACCACAGTTCCATGAACACTGAAGCTTTCTTT.

This clonotype has ten or more counts. The V call is TRBV7-9, the J call TRBJ2-2; 8 bases are a match to TRBD1. Germline CDR1 and CDR2: SEHNR and FQNEAQ (reference sequence). Trimming took 6 bases from V and 1 from J; bases not matched to a gene: 4. The CDR3 spans 15 residues. Here the CDR3 reads CASRAGQGNTGELFF. CDR3 DNA sequence: TGTGCCAGCAGAGCCGGACAGGGGAACACCGGGGAGCTGTTTTTT. Full variable domain (remainder filled in from reference TRBV7-9 and TRBJ2-2): DTGVSQNPRHKITKRGQNVTFRCDPISEHNRLYWYRQTLGQGPEFLTYFQNEAQLEKSRLLSDRFSAERPKGSFSTLEIQRTEQGDSAMYLCASRAGQGNTGELFFGEGSRLTVL.

In its sample, this clonotype was seen many times. The rearrangement joins TRBV12-3 or TRBV12-4 to TRBJ2-2; D might be TRBD1 (6 bases). V lost 1 base and J 7 bases, leaving 13 bases between the germline ends. This CDR3 spans 15 amino acids. CDR3 residues: CASSLGRQGSGELFF. CDR3 DNA: TGTGCCAGCAGTTTAGGGCGGCAGGGGAGCGGGGAGCTGTTTTTT.

The V and J genes are TRBV20-1 and TRBJ1-1, with D maybe TRBD1 (5 bases). Trimming stripped 3 bases from V and 1 base from J, with 12 bases between. The CDR3 runs to 14 residues. CDR1 and CDR2 (germline): DFQATT, SNEGSKA (reference sequence). The CDR3 DNA reads TGCAGTGCTAGCGACAGTTCGCGGAACACTGAAGCTTTCTTT. It codes for CSASDSSRNTEAFF.

The sample holds a few counts of this clonotype. This rearrangement joins TRBV5-1 to TRBJ2-5; 11 bases match TRBD1. Germline CDR1 reads SGHRS; CDR2 reads YFSETQ. The length of the CDR3 is 16 residues. V was clipped by 4 bases and J by 4 bases; unmatched bases: 9. CDR3 sequence: CASSPLGTGGGETQYF. Here the CDR3 DNA reads TGCGCCAGCAGCCCCCTGGGGACAGGGGGTGGAGAGACCCAGTACTTC.

This chain uses TRBV21-1 with TRBJ1-5. TRBV21-1 is designated a pseudogene. The CDR3 has 15 residues. CDR3 sequence reads: CASSNTETLLGPQHF. The CDR3 coding sequence is TGTGCCAGCAGCAATACGGAAACCCTCCTTGGGCCCCAGCATTTT.

CDR3 residues: CASSQPWGKPRRSHEKLFF. The CDR3 nucleotides are TGTGCCAGCAGCCAGCCGTGGGGCAAGCCGAGGAGGAGTCACGAAAAACTGTTTTTT. The J gene is TRBJ1-4, the V gene TRBV4-2, with D perhaps TRBD1 (5 bases). Germline CDR1 is LGHNA and CDR2 is YNFKEQ. V was shortened by 3 bases and J by 8 bases, with 28 bases between the two germline ends. This CDR3 has 19 residues.

The chain is built from TRBV27 and TRBJ1-4; a possible D gene is TRBD1 (5 bases). The CDR3 is 14 residues long. Trimming stripped 8 bases from V and 6 bases from J, with 16 bases between. Germline V CDR1 and CDR2: MNHEY, SMNVEV (reference sequence). Here the CDR3 DNA reads TGTGCCAGCGCATGGGGGTCTGGGTATGAAAAACTGTTTTTT. Translation: CASAWGSGYEKLFF.

As concerns this clonotype: A junction end diverges from the germline sequence, so it may reflect a read error. The gene calls are TRBV6-5 and TRBJ2-2; a possible D gene is TRBD2 (5 bases). This CDR3 comprises 12 residues. Germline V lookup: CDR1 MNHEY, CDR2 SVGAGI. The CDR3 DNA follows: TGTGCCAGCGGCTTTAGCGCCGGGGAGCTGTCTTTT. It translates to CASGFSAGELSF.

J is TRBJ2-7 and V is TRBV28; D is ambiguous. CDR1 MDHEN and CDR2 SYDVKM come from the germline V gene. This CDR3 spans 14 amino acids. Trimming stripped 1 base from V and 6 bases from J, with 13 bases between. In DNA, the CDR3 is TGTGCCAGCAGTTTATATGTACACTCGCGCGAGCAGTACGTC. The encoded protein is CASSLYVHSREQYV.

This clonotype has ten or more counts. CDR3 in amino acids: CASRNNRERFYEQYF. The CDR3 region has the DNA TGTGCCAGCAGGAACAACAGGGAGCGTTTCTACGAGCAGTACTTC. The chain recombines TRBV6-5 with TRBJ2-7, with D maybe TRBD1 (6 bases). Between the trimmed V and J ends, which lost 6 bases and 3 bases, there was a span of 18 bases. This CDR3 is built from 15 residues. Germline V CDR1 and CDR2: MNHEY, SVGAGI.

This clonotype was recorded many times. The chain joins TRBV7-3 to TRBJ1-2; the match to TRBD1 covers 8 bases. This CDR3 region has 13 residues. CDR1 and CDR2 from the germline V gene are SGHTA and FQGTGA. The V gene end was trimmed by 4 bases and the J gene end by 6 bases; junction bases not matched to a gene: 4. Here the CDR3 reads CASSSGQADGYTF. As DNA, the CDR3 is TGTGCCAGCAGCTCGGGACAGGCCGATGGCTACACCTTC.

This clonotype showed up just a few times. This sequence joins TRBV2 and TRBJ1-1; a possible D gene is TRBD1 (6 bases). The length of the CDR3 is 11 residues. V was cut by 5 bases and J by 8 bases, with 9 bases left in between. Germline V gene data show CDR1 as SNHLY and CDR2 as FYNNEI. CDR3 sequence reads: CASSYDREAFF. CDR3 DNA: TGTGCCAGCAGTTACGACAGGGAAGCTTTCTTT.

This clonotype was seen at least ten times. The chain joins TRBV6-5 to TRBJ1-1; D may be TRBD1 (6 bases). This CDR3 is built from 13 residues. V was pared by 6 bases and J by 4 bases, with 12 bases between. Germline values: CDR1 MNHEY, CDR2 SVGAGI. As DNA, the CDR3 is TGTGCCAGCAGAAAGGGGGGGAGCACTGAAGCTTTCTTT. As protein: CASRKGGSTEAFF.